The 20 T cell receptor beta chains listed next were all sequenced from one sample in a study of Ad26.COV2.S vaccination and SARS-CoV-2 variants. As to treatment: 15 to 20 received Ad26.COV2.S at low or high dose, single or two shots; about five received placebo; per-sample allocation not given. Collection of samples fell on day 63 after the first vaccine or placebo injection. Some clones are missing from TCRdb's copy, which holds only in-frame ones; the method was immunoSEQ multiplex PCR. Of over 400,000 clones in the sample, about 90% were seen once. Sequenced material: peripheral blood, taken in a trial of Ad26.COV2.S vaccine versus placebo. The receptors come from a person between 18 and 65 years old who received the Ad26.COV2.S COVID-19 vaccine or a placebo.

The CDR3 is CASSPPIAYEQYF. The CDR3 coding sequence is TGTGCCAGCTCACCCCCCATTGCCTACGAGCAGTACTTC. The chain links TRBV18 to TRBJ2-7; D gene uncertain. Trimming left V 3 bases short and J 2 bases short, with 8 bases between. This CDR3 contains 13 residues. Per germline, CDR1 KGHSH and CDR2 LQKENI.

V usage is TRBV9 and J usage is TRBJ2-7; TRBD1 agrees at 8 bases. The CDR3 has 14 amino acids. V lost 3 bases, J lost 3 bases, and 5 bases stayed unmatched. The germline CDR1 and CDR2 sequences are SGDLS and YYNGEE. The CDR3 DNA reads TGTGCCAGCAGCGCACCGGGACAGGACTACGAGCAGTACTTC. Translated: CASSAPGQDYEQYF.

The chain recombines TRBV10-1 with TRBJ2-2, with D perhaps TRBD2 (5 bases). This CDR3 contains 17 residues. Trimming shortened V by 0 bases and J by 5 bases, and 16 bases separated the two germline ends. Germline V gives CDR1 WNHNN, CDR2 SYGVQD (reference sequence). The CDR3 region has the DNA TGCGCCAGCAGTGAGTCGACCGGCCTAGCAGGAACCGGGGAGCTGTTTTTT. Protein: CASSESTGLAGTGELFF.

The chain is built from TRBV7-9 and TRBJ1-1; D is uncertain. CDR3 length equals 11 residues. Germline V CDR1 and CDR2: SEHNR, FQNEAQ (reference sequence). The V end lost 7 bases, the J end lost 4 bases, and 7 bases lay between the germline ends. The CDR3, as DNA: TGTGCCAGCACCCCCAGCACTGAAGCTTTCTTT. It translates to CASTPSTEAFF.

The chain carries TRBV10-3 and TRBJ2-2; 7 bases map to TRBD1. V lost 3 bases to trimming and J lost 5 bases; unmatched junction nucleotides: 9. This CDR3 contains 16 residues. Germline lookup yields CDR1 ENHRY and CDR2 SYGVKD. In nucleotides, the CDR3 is TGTGCCATCAGTGACAGGGGGTCTTTGAGGACCGGGGAGCTGTTTTTT. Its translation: CAISDRGSLRTGELFF.

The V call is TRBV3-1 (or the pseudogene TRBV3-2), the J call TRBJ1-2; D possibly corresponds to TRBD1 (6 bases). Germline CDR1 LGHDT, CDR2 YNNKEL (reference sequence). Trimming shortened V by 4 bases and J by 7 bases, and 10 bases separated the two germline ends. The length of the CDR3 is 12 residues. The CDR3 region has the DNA TGTGCCAGCAGCCGGGACATTGGTGGCTACACCTTC. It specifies CASSRDIGGYTF.

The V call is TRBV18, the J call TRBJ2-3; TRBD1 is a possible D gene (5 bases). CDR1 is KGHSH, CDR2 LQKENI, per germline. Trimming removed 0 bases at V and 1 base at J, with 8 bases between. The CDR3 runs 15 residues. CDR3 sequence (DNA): TGTGCCAGCTCACCACCGGTCAGGGGCACAGATACGCAGTATTTT. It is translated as CASSPPVRGTDTQYF. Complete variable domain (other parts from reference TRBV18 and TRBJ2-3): NAGVMQNPRHLVRRRGQEARLRCSPMKGHSHVYWYRQLPEEGLKFMVYLQKENIIDESGMPKERFSAEFPKEGPSILRIQQVVRGDSAAYFCASSPPVRGTDTQYFGPGTRLTVL.

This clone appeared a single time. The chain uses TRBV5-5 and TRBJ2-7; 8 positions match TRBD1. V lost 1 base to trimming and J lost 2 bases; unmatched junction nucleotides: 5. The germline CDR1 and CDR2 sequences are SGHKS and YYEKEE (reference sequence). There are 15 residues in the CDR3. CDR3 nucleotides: TGTGCCAGCAGCTTGACAGGGGGAATACCCTACGAGCAGTACTTC. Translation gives CASSLTGGIPYEQYF.

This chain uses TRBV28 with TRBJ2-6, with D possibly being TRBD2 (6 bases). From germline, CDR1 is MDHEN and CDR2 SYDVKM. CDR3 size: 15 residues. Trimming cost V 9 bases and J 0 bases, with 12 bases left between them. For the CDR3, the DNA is TGTGCCAGTCGTACGGGGGACTCTGGGGCCAACGTCCTGACTTTC. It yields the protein CASRTGDSGANVLTF.

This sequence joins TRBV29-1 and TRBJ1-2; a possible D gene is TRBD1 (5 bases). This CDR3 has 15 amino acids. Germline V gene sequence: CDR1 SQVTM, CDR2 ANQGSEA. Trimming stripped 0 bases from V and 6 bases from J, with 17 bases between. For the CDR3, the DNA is TGCAGCGTTGAAGACGAGGGGACTGGGGTTAATGGCTACACCTTC. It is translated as CSVEDEGTGVNGYTF.

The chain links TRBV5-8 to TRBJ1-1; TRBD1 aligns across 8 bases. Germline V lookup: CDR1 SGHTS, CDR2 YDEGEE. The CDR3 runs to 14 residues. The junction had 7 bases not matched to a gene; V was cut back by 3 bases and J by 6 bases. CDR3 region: CASSSDRVEAEAFF. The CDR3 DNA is TGTGCCAGCAGCTCGGACAGGGTGGAGGCTGAAGCTTTCTTT. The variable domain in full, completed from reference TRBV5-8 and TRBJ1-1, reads EAGVTQSPTHLIKTRGQQATLRCSPISGHTSVYWYQQALGLGLQFLLWYDEGEERNRGNFPPRFSGRQFPNYSSELNVNALELEDSALYLCASSSDRVEAEAFFGQGTRLTVV.

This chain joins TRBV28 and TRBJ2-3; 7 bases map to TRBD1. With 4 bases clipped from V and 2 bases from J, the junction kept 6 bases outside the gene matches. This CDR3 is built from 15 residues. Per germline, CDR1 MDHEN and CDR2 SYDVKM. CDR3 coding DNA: TGTGCCAGCAGTTACCAACAGGGGCTCACAGATACGCAGTATTTT. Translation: CASSYQQGLTDTQYF. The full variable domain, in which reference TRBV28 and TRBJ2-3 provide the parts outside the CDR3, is DVKVTQSSRYLVKRTGEKVFLECVQDMDHENMFWYRQDPGLGLRLIYFSYDVKMKEKGDIPEGYSVSREKKERFSLILESASTNQTSMYLCASSYQQGLTDTQYFGPGTRLTVL.

CDR3 protein: CASSLRATGDYEQYF. CDR3 nucleotide sequence: TGTGCCAGCAGCTTAAGGGCGACAGGGGACTACGAGCAGTACTTC. The J gene is TRBJ2-7, the V gene TRBV27; 8 bases line up with TRBD1. With V trimmed by 6 bases and J by 3 bases, 10 bases remained unmatched. Germline V CDR1 and CDR2: MNHEY, SMNVEV (reference sequence). The CDR3 runs to 15 residues.

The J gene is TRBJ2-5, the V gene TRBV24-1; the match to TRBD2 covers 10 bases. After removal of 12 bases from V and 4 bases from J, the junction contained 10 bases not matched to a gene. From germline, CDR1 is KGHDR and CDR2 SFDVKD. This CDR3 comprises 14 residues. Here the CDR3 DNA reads TGTGCCTCTCCGGGACTAGCGTCTATAGAGACCCAGTACTTC. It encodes CASPGLASIETQYF.

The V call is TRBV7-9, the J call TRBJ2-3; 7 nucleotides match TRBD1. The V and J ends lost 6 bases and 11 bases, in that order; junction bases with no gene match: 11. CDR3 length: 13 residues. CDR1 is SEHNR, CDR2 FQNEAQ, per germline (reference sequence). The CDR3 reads CASSQQGFMGQYF. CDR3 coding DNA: TGTGCCAGCAGTCAACAGGGGTTCATGGGGCAGTATTTT.

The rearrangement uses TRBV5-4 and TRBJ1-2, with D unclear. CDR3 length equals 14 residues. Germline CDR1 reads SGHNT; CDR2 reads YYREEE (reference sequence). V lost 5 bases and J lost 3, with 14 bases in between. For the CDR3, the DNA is TGTGCCAGCAGACGGAATCAAGCGGACTATGGCTACACCTTC. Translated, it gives CASRRNQADYGYTF. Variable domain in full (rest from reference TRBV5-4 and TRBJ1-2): ETGVTQSPTHLIKTRGQQVTLRCSSQSGHNTVSWYQQALGQGPQFIFQYYREEENGRGNFPPRFSGLQFPNYSSELNVNALELDDSALYLCASRRNQADYGYTFGSGTRLTVV.

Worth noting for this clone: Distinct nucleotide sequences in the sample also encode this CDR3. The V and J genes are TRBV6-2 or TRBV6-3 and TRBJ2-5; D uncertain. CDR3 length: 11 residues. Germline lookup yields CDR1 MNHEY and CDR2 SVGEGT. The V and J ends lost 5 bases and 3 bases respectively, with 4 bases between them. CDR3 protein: CASSLKETQYF. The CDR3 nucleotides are TGTGCCAGCAGTCTAAAAGAGACCCAGTACTTC.

CDR3 protein: CSANKKETQYF. CDR3 bases: TGCAGTGCGAACAAGAAAGAGACCCAGTACTTC. This chain joins TRBV20-1 and TRBJ2-5; no definite D call. Trimming stripped 6 bases from V and 3 bases from J, with 8 bases between. This CDR3 is 11 amino acids long. CDR1 is DFQATT, CDR2 SNEGSKA, per germline (reference sequence).

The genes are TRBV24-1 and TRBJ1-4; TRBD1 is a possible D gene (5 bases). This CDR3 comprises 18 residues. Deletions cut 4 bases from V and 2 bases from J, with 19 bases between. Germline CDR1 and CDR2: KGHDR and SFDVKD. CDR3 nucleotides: TGTGCCACCAGTGACCGGGCCTTGGGGACCCCCACTAATGAAAAACTGTTTTTT. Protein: CATSDRALGTPTNEKLFF.

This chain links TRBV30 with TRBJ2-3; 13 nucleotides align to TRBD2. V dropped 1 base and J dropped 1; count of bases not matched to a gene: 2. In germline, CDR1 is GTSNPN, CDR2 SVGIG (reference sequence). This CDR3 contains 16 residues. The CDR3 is CAWSGTSGGGTDTQYF. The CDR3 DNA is TGTGCCTGGAGTGGAACTAGCGGGGGGGGCACAGATACGCAGTATTTT.